Here is one T cell receptor beta chain with its context. Its antigen is undetermined. The data were taken from a study of T cell responses to AZD1222 COVID-19 vaccine. The overall study: The study pooled second doses at about 4 or about 12 weeks. General study results and limits: When two AZD1222 doses had been given, Spike-specific TCR breadth and depth rose.

Using immunoSEQ multiplex PCR, the repertoire was profiled, and TCRdb retains in-frame clones only, with some absent. The sample holds 66,000 or so clones, more than 75% seen once. The CDR3 runs 13 residues. Trimming took off 3 bases at V and 6 bases at J, with 8 bases between the two ends. Germline V CDR1 and CDR2: ENHRY, SYGVKD. The chain links TRBV10-3 to TRBJ2-2, with unresolved D. Sequences were derived from peripheral blood, sampled on day 0 of AZD1222 vaccination. The sequence was obtained from an adult in good health. The chain's CDR3 is CAISETKAGELFF. The CDR3, as DNA: TGTGCCATCAGTGAAACGAAGGCCGGGGAGCTGTTTTTT.